This entry lists 21 T cell receptor beta chains sequenced from one sample in a study of blood T cells in healthy people across ages. Using a J-beta primer mix together with a sample-barcoded 5' primer, a second PCR was run for roughly 7 to 11 cycles. Via MiXCR, TCRdb re-called the 5' RACE reads, giving one row per CDR3 protein. Of approximately 700,000 distinct CDR3 sequences in the sample, approximately 31% are singletons; the top ten hold 15%. Sequenced sample: blood. The receptors shown here come from a woman of 80 years or more in good health.

This clonotype was counted at least ten times. V is TRBV29-1 and J is TRBJ1-2, with D uncertain. The CDR3 runs 15 residues. The V gene lost 2 bases and the J gene lost 7 bases, with 20 bases spanning the gap. CDR1 and CDR2 from the germline V gene are SQVTM and ANQGSEA. The CDR3 protein is CSVEYNPTGHGGYTF. The CDR3 region has the DNA TGCAGCGTTGAATACAACCCCACCGGGCATGGTGGCTACACCTTC.

As for this clonotype: One end of the junction does not line up with germline, which may come from a read error. The chain links TRBV7-2 to TRBJ2-3, with D maybe TRBD1 (6 bases). This CDR3 has 13 amino acids. CDR1 and CDR2 from the germline V gene are SGHTA and FQGNSA. The CDR3 protein is CASSLQGTDTQCF. The CDR3 DNA follows: TGTGCCAGCAGCCTACAGGGTACAGATACGCAGTGTTTT.

J is TRBJ2-3 and V is TRBV7-8, with no clear D. The CDR3 is 13 amino acids. V lost 5 bases and J lost 5, with 11 bases in between. In germline, CDR1 is SGHVS, CDR2 FQNEAQ. In nucleotides, the CDR3 is TGTGCCAGCAGCCTACAATTACAAGATACGCAGTATTTT. Translation: CASSLQLQDTQYF.

Many counts were recorded for this clonotype. The chain carries TRBV10-3 and TRBJ2-3, with D tentatively TRBD1 or TRBD2 (5 bases each). CDR1 ENHRY and CDR2 SYGVKD come from the germline V gene. This CDR3 spans 16 amino acids. V was trimmed by 3 bases and J by 3 bases, leaving 16 bases between them. CDR3 sequence: CAISERSRERTDTQYF. The CDR3 DNA reads TGTGCCATCAGTGAAAGAAGCAGGGAGCGAACAGATACGCAGTATTTT.

This clonotype was seen at least ten times. The chain carries TRBV9 and TRBJ2-5; 8 bases align to TRBD1. Germline V gene data show CDR1 as SGDLS and CDR2 as YYNGEE. Trimming removed 0 bases from V and 7 bases from J; junction bases left unmatched: 14. CDR3 length: 17 amino acids. In nucleotides, the CDR3 is TGTGCCAGCAGCGTAGGAGATGGGACAGGCTACACCGGGACCCAGTACTTC. It yields the protein CASSVGDGTGYTGTQYF.

There are many counts of this clonotype. The CDR3 sequence is CASSSGRDNIQYF. CDR3 DNA: TGTGCCAGCAGCTCGGGGAGAGATAACATTCAGTACTTC. The chain recombines TRBV7-2 with TRBJ2-4; D might be TRBD2 (5 bases). This CDR3 comprises 13 residues. CDR1 and CDR2 from the germline V gene are SGHTA and FQGNSA. Trimming left V 4 bases short and J 7 bases short, with 11 bases between.

In its sample, this clonotype was seen many times. This may be a read error, as it is one base from a much larger clone. The rearrangement links TRBV7-9 to TRBJ2-1, with 8 bases identical to TRBD2. The germline V gene has CDR1 SEHNR and CDR2 FQNEAQ (reference sequence). The V and J ends lost 5 bases and 3 bases, in that order; junction bases with no gene match: 6. The CDR3 is made up of 15 amino acids. CDR3 sequence reads: CASSRGGLRYNEQFF. The CDR3 DNA sequence: TGTGCCAGCAGCCGCGGGGGGCTTCGCTACAATGAGCAGTTCTTC.

For this clonotype: The missing conserved phenylalanine or tryptophan at the end of this CDR3 makes a read error likely. The chain's CDR3 is CASSLTSSYEQYY. As DNA, the CDR3 is TGCGCCAGCAGCTTGACTAGTTCCTACGAGCAGTACTAC. The chain uses TRBV5-1 and TRBJ2-7; weak D call: TRBD2 (5 bases). V gave up 1 base and J gave up 1 base, with 6 bases separating them. Germline V gene lookup returns CDR1 SGHRS and CDR2 YFSETQ. The CDR3 sequence is 13 residues long.

The rearrangement links TRBV28 to TRBJ2-5; no clear D. Trimming cost V 6 bases and J 4 bases, with 27 bases left between them. The CDR3 consists of 18 residues. CDR1 is MDHEN, CDR2 SYDVKM, per germline. CDR3 protein: CASSQGIPLPRVRETQYF. CDR3 nucleotides: TGTGCCAGCAGCCAAGGGATCCCCCTCCCCCGTGTGCGAGAGACCCAGTACTTC.

Concerning this clonotype itself: The junction departs from the called germline gene at one end, perhaps through a read error. The J gene is TRBJ2-7, the V gene TRBV7-6, with 8 bases that match TRBD2. This CDR3 has 13 amino acids. CDR1 is SGHVS and CDR2 is FNYEAQ in the germline V gene. CDR3 protein: CASSVAGPGEQYF. The CDR3 nucleotides read TGTGCCAGCAGCGTAGCGGGACCAGGGGAGCAGTACTTC.

This clonotype has a count of ten or more. The V call is TRBV6-5, the J call TRBJ2-3; TRBD1 is a possible D gene (6 bases). With 6 bases removed from V and 0 bases from J, the gap between germline ends came to 13 bases. The length of the CDR3 is 15 residues. Germline CDR1 MNHEY, CDR2 SVGAGI. The CDR3 loop is CASRLGGESTDTQYF. In DNA, the CDR3 is TGTGCCAGCAGGCTAGGGGGAGAAAGCACAGATACGCAGTATTTT.

This rearrangement joins TRBV7-6 to TRBJ2-1, with D perhaps matching TRBD2 (5 bases). CDR3 size: 15 residues. In germline, CDR1 is SGHVS, CDR2 FNYEAQ. Trimming removed 5 bases from V and 4 bases from J, with 15 bases in between. CDR3: CASSQEAGGYNEQFF. CDR3 nucleotide sequence: TGTGCCAGCAGCCAGGAGGCGGGTGGATACAATGAGCAGTTCTTC. The variable domain in full, completed from reference TRBV7-6 and TRBJ2-1, reads GAGVSQSPRYKVTKRGQDVALRCDPISGHVSLYWYRQALGQGPEFLTYFNYEAQQDKSGLPNDRFSAERPEGSISTLTIQRTEQRDSAMYRCASSQEAGGYNEQFFGPGTRLTVL.

The table lists this clonotype with a few counts. The junction and the germline gene differ at one end; a read error may be behind it. V gene TRBV3-1 combines with J gene TRBJ2-2; tentative D call: TRBD2 (5 bases). Per the germline V gene, CDR1 is LGHDT and CDR2 is YNNKEL (reference sequence). The CDR3 covers 15 residues. As DNA, the CDR3 is TGTGCCAGCAGCCAGTGGAATTCTGACACCGGGGAGCGGTTTTTT. Amino acid sequence: CASSQWNSDTGERFF.

The chain carries TRBV7-9 and TRBJ1-5; possibly TRBD1 for D (6 bases). The V and J ends lost 1 base and 0 bases respectively, with 7 bases between them. This CDR3 has 15 amino acids. Germline V CDR1 and CDR2: SEHNR, FQNEAQ (reference sequence). The CDR3, as DNA: TGTGCCAGCAGCTTAGGGACAGATAGCAATCAGCCCCAGCATTTT. Translated: CASSLGTDSNQPQHF.

With respect to this clonotype: A much larger clone is a single base away; this may be a read error. CDR3 DNA sequence: TGTGCCAGCAGCTGCCCAGGACTAGCCTACGAGCAGTACTTC. Its protein product is CASSCPGLAYEQYF. This chain uses TRBV5-6 with TRBJ2-7; TRBD2 aligns across 7 bases. The CDR3 runs to 14 residues. Germline V gene sequence: CDR1 SGHDT, CDR2 YYEEEE. After removal of 3 bases from V and 2 bases from J, the junction contained 5 bases not matched to a gene.

The V call is TRBV7-8, the J call TRBJ1-5; tentatively, D is TRBD1 (6 bases). The CDR3 has 14 amino acids. The germline V gene has CDR1 SGHVS and CDR2 FQNEAQ. Between the trimmed V and J ends, which lost 5 bases and 7 bases, there was a span of 15 bases. The CDR3 here is CASSQDRFRQPQHF. The CDR3 DNA follows: TGTGCCAGCAGCCAAGACAGGTTTAGACAGCCCCAGCATTTT.

The table lists this clonotype with a few counts. The rearrangement uses TRBV5-1 and TRBJ2-3; TRBD2 matches at 14 bases. J was trimmed by 4 bases and V by 2 bases; bases with no gene match: 6. The CDR3 consists of 17 residues. Germline lookup yields CDR1 SGHRS and CDR2 YFSETQ. The CDR3 sequence: CASSFLGTSGGPDTQYF. The DNA of the CDR3 is TGCGCCAGCAGCTTCTTAGGGACTAGCGGGGGCCCAGATACGCAGTATTTT.

This clonotype was observed at least ten times. The chain uses TRBV20-1 and TRBJ1-5; 10 bases map to TRBD1. From germline, CDR1 is DFQATT and CDR2 SNEGSKA (reference sequence). V gave up 7 bases and J gave up 3 bases; unmatched junction bases: 3. This CDR3 has 13 amino acids. CDR3 sequence (DNA): TGCAGTGGGACAGGGGGAATCAATCAGCCCCAGCATTTT. This translates into CSGTGGINQPQHF.

This clonotype was observed at least ten times. V and J are TRBV12-3 or TRBV12-4 and TRBJ2-2, with a tentative D call TRBD2 (6 bases). Trimming took 1 base from V and 2 from J, leaving 14 bases between them. The CDR3 spans 17 residues. CDR3 region: CASSLELAPHNTGELFF. The CDR3 region has the DNA TGTGCCAGCAGTTTAGAACTAGCACCGCACAACACCGGGGAGCTGTTTTTT.

This clonotype has at least ten counts. This chain links TRBV20-1 with TRBJ1-4, with D possibly TRBD1 on 5 matching bases. This CDR3 has 14 residues. The germline CDR1 and CDR2 sequences are DFQATT and SNEGSKA (reference sequence). Trimming cost V 0 bases and J 9 bases, with 14 bases left between them. CDR3 DNA: TGCAGTGCTAGAGATCCGCAGGGTGGGAAAAAACTGTTTTTT. Its translation is CSARDPQGGKKLFF.

There are many counts of this clonotype. The chain has TRBV5-6 and TRBJ2-3; TRBD2 aligns across 7 bases. The J segment lost 4 bases and the V segment lost 6 bases, leaving 14 bases of the junction unmatched. The CDR3 extends over 16 amino acids. Per the germline V gene, CDR1 is SGHDT and CDR2 is YYEEEE. The CDR3 nucleotides read TGTGCCAGCAACACCCTAGGGCGGGGGAGATCAGATACGCAGTATTTT. Encoded protein: CASNTLGRGRSDTQYF.